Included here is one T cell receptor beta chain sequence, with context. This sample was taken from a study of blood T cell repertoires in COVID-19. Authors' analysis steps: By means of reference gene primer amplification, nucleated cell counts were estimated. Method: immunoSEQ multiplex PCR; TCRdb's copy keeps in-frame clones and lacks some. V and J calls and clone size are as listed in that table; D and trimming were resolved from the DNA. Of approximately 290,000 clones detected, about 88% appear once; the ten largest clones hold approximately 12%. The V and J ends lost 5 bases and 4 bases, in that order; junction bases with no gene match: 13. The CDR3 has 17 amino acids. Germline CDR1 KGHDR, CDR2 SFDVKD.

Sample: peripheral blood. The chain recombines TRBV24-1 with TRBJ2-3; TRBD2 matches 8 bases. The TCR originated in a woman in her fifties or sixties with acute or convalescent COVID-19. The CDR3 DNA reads TGTGCCACCAGTGGCAGGGTGGGAGCGGGAGAGGCAGATACGCAGTATTTT. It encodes CATSGRVGAGEADTQYF.